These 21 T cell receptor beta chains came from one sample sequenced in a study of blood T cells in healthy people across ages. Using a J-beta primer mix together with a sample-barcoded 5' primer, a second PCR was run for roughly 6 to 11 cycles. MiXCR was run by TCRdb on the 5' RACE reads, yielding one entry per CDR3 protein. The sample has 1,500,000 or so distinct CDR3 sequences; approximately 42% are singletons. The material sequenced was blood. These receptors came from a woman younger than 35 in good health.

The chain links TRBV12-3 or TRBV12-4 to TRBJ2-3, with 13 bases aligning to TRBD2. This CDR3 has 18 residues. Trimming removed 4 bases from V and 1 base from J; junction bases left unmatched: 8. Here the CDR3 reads CASSSWTSGRVGTDTQYF. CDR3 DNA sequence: TGTGCCAGCAGTTCTTGGACTAGCGGGAGAGTAGGCACAGATACGCAGTATTTT.

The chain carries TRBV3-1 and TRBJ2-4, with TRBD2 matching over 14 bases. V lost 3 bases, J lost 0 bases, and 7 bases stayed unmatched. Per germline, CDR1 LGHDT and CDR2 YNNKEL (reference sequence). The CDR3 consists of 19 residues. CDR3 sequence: CASSHWTSGGNLAKNIQYF. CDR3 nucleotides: TGTGCCAGCAGCCATTGGACTAGCGGGGGGAACTTAGCCAAAAACATTCAGTACTTC. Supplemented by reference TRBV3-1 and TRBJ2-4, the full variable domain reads DTAVSQTPKYLVTQMGNDKSIKCEQNLGHDTMYWYKQDSKKFLKIMFSYNNKELIINETVPNRFSPKSPDKAHLNLHINSLELGDSAVYFCASSHWTSGGNLAKNIQYFGAGTRLSVL.

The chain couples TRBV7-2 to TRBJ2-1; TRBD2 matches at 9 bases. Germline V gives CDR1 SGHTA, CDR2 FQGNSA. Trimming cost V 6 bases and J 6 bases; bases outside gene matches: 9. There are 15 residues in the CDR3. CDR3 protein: CASSMTSGGVNEQFF. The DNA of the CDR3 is TGTGCCAGCAGTATGACTAGCGGAGGGGTCAATGAGCAGTTCTTC.

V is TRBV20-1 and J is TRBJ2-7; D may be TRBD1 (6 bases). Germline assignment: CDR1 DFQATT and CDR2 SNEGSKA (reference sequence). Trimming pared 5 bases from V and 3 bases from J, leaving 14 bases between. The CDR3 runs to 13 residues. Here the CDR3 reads CSAPRRGSYEQYF. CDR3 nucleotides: TGCAGTGCTCCCCGCAGGGGCAGCTACGAGCAGTACTTC.

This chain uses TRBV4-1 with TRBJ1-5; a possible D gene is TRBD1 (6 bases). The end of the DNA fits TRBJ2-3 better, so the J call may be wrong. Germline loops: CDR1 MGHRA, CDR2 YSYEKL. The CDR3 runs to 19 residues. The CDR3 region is CASSPRPRRKGDSNQPQYF. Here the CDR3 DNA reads TGCGCCAGCAGCCCTAGGCCCAGGAGGAAGGGGGATAGCAATCAGCCCCAGTATTTT.

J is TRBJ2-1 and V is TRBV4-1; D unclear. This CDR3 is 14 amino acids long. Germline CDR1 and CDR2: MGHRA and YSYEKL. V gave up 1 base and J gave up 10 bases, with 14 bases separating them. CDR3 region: CASSQGIAPYEQFF. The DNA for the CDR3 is TGCGCCAGCAGCCAAGGGATTGCCCCCTACGAGCAGTTCTTC.

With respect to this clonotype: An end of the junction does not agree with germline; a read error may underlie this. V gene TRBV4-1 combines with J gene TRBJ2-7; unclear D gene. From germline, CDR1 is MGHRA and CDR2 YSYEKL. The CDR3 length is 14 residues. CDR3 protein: CANSQVFQRDEQYF. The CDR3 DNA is TGCGCCAACAGCCAAGTGTTTCAACGGGACGAGCAGTACTTC.

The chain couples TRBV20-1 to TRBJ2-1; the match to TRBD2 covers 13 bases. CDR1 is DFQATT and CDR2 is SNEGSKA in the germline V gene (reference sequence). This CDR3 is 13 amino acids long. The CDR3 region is CVMGLAGRNEQFF. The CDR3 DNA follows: TGCGTAATGGGACTAGCGGGGAGAAATGAGCAGTTCTTC.

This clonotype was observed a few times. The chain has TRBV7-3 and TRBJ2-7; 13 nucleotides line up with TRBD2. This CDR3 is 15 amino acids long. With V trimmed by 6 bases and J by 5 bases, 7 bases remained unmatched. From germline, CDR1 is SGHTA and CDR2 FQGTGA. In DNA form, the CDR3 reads TGTGCCAGCAGTTATGGACTAGCGGGAGCTAACGAGCAGTACTTC. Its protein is CASSYGLAGANEQYF.

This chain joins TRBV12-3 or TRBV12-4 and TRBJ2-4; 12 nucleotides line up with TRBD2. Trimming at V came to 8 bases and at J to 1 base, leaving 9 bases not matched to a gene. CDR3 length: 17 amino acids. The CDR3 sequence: CASLRLAGAMAKNIQYF. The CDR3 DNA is TGTGCCAGCCTCCGACTAGCGGGAGCAATGGCCAAAAACATTCAGTACTTC.

CDR3 DNA: TGTGCCAGCAGCCGATGGGGCGGGGGATCTAGCACAGATACGCAGTATTTT. This translates into CASSRWGGGSSTDTQYF. The chain has TRBV7-2 and TRBJ2-3, with TRBD2 matching 7 bases. V shed 5 bases and J 0 bases; nucleotides not matched to a gene: 11. Per germline, CDR1 SGHTA and CDR2 FQGNSA. CDR3 length: 17 residues.

The CDR3 DNA is TGCGCCAGCAGCTTTTTCCTCCAGGGGAGCACTGAAGCTTTCTTT. Amino acid sequence: CASSFFLQGSTEAFF. The chain is built from TRBV5-1 and TRBJ1-1; a weak D match, TRBD1 (6 bases). Trimming removed 2 bases from V and 4 bases from J, with 15 bases in between. CDR3 length equals 15 residues. The germline CDR1 and CDR2 sequences are SGHRS and YFSETQ.

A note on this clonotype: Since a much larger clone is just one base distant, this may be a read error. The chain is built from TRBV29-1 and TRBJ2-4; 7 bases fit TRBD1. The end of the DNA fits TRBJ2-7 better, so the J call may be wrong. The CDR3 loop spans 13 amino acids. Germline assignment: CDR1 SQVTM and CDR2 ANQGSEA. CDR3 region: CSVVGLQGCEQYF. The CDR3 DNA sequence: TGCAGCGTTGTGGGATTACAGGGGTGCGAGCAGTACTTC.

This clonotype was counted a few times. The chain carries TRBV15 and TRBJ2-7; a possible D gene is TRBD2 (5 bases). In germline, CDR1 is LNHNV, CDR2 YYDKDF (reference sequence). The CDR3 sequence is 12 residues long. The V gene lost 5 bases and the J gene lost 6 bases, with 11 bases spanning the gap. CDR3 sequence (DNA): TGTGCCACCAGCTCCGGACTTGTCGAGCAGTACTTC. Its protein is CATSSGLVEQYF.

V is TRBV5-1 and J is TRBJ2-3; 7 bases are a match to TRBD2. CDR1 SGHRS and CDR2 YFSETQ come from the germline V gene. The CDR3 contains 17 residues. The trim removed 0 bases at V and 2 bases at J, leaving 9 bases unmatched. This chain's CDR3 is CASSLAFGTTYTDTQYF. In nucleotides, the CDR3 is TGCGCCAGCAGCTTGGCCTTCGGGACTACCTACACAGATACGCAGTATTTT.

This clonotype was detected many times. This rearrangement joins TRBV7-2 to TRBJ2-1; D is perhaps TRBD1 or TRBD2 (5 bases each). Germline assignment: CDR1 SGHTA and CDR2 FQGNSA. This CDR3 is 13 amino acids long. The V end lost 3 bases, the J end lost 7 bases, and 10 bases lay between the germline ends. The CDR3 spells CASSLGPQNEQFF. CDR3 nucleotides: TGTGCCAGCAGCTTGGGACCCCAGAATGAGCAGTTCTTC.

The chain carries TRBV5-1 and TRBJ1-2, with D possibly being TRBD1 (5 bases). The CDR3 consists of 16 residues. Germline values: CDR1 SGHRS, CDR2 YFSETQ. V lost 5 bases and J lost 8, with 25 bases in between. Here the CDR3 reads CASSLRGDGKGEGYTF. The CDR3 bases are TGCGCCAGCAGTCTGCGGGGCGACGGGAAAGGAGAGGGCTACACCTTC. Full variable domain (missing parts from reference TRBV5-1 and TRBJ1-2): KAGVTQTPRYLIKTRGQQVTLSCSPISGHRSVSWYQQTPGQGLQFLFEYFSETQRNKGNFPGRFSGRQFSNSRSEMNVSTLELGDSALYLCASSLRGDGKGEGYTFGSGTRLTVV.

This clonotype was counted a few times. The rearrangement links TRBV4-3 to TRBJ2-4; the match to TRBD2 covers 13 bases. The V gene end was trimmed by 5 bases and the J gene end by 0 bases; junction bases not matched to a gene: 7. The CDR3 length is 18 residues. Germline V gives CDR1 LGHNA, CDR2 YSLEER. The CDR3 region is CASSEGLAGSLAKNIQYF. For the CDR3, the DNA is TGCGCCAGCAGCGAGGGACTAGCGGGGTCTCTAGCCAAAAACATTCAGTACTTC.

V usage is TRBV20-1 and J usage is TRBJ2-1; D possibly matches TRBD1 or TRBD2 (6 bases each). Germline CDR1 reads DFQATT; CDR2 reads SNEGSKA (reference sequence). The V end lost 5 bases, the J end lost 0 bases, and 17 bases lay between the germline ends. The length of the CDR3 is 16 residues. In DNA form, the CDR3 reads TGCAGTGCTTACTTTGAGGGGGGAGCCTCCTACAATGAGCAGTTCTTC. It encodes CSAYFEGGASYNEQFF.

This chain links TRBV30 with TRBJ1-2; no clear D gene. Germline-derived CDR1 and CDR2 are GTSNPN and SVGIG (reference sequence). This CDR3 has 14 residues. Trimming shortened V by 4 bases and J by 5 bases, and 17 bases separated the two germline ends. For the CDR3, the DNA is TGTGCCTGGAATCCTACCTTATGGGGTTATGGCTACACCTTC. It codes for CAWNPTLWGYGYTF.

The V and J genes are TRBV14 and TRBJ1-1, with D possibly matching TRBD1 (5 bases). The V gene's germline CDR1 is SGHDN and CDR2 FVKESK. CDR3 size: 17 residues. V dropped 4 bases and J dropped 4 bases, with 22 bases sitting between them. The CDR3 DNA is TGTGCCAGCAGCCCCCGATACATTGGGTCCGGGGGCACTGAAGCTTTCTTT. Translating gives CASSPRYIGSGGTEAFF.